This entry lists 14 T cell receptor beta chains sequenced from one sample in a study of glioma-infiltrating T cells after dendritic cell vaccination. Data came from immunoSEQ multiplex PCR; TCRdb stores just in-frame clones and leaves some out. The table shows fewer than 65,000 clones, with about 89% occurring only once. Time point: after dendritic cell vaccination, including at tumor progression/relapse. The starting material was blood, obtained after dendritic cell vaccination. Receptors originate from a human donor with glioblastoma.

In DNA form, the CDR3 reads TGTGCCAGCAGCCAATCCGAGTGGTACCAAGAGACCCAGTACTTC. This sequence encodes CASSQSEWYQETQYF. The rearrangement uses TRBV16 and TRBJ2-5; D remains ambiguous. The CDR3 spans 15 residues. Trimming removed 0 bases from V and 0 bases from J, with 8 bases in between. Germline V lookup: CDR1 KGHSY, CDR2 FQNENV.

The chain combines TRBV19 with TRBJ2-7, with 9 nucleotides matching TRBD1. The trim removed 6 bases at V and 6 bases at J, leaving 15 bases unmatched. CDR3 length: 16 residues. Germline CDR1 and CDR2: LNHDA and SQIVND (reference sequence). This CDR3 is CASSLSVGQGAVEQYF. CDR3 coding DNA: TGTGCCAGTAGCCTCTCCGTGGGACAGGGAGCGGTCGAGCAGTACTTC.

This chain links TRBV5-5 with TRBJ1-1; possibly TRBD1 for D (6 bases). The CDR3 is made up of 15 amino acids. Germline V gives CDR1 SGHKS, CDR2 YYEKEE (reference sequence). V dropped 0 bases and J dropped 4 bases, with 13 bases sitting between them. The CDR3 nucleotides read TGTGCCAGCAGCTTGGGAGGGGGGGGCGTCACTGAAGCTTTCTTT. It yields the protein CASSLGGGGVTEAFF.

This clone was observed a few times. This chain connects TRBV4-1 to TRBJ2-7, with TRBD2 as a possible D gene (6 bases). CDR1 is MGHRA and CDR2 is YSYEKL in the germline V gene. Trimming left V 5 bases short and J 4 bases short, with 18 bases between. The CDR3 has 15 amino acids. This chain's CDR3 is CASSAGLRSSYEQYF. The CDR3 DNA is TGCGCCAGCAGCGCGGGACTCCGTTCGTCTTACGAGCAGTACTTC.

This chain links TRBV10-3 with TRBJ1-2, with D perhaps TRBD1 (5 bases). Deletions cut 8 bases from V and 2 bases from J, with 9 bases between. CDR1 ENHRY and CDR2 SYGVKD come from the germline V gene. The length of the CDR3 is 12 residues. The DNA of the CDR3 is TGTGCCATCGCTGGGGGGAACTATGGCTACACCTTC. Protein product: CAIAGGNYGYTF.

This clone came up once. The chain joins TRBV7-9 to TRBJ2-6; no definite D call. Germline V gene data show CDR1 as SEHNR and CDR2 as FQNEAQ (reference sequence). V gave up 3 bases and J gave up 4 bases, with 10 bases separating them. The CDR3 runs to 15 residues. The CDR3 bases are TGTGCCAGCAGCTTCGCAGGATCCGGGGCCAACGTCCTGACTTTC. This sequence encodes CASSFAGSGANVLTF.

The rearrangement links TRBV5-1 to TRBJ2-5; a weak D match, TRBD1 (6 bases). Trimming left V 7 bases short and J 11 bases short, with 21 bases between. This CDR3 comprises 13 residues. Germline-derived CDR1 and CDR2 are SGHRS and YFSETQ. The CDR3 nucleotides read TGCGCCAGCCACCGGGACACCCTCGGGGAGCAGTACTTC. It codes for CASHRDTLGEQYF. The full variable domain, with the rest looked up from reference TRBV5-1 and TRBJ2-5, is KAGVTQTPRYLIKTRGQQVTLSCSPISGHRSVSWYQQTPGQGLQFLFEYFSETQRNKGNFPGRFSGRQFSNSRSEMNVSTLELGDSALYLCASHRDTLGEQYFGPGTRLLVL.

V and J are TRBV27 and TRBJ2-1; possible D gene TRBD1, 6 bases. Trimming removed 2 bases from V and 3 bases from J, with 23 bases in between. Germline values: CDR1 MNHEY, CDR2 SMNVEV (reference sequence). CDR3 size: 19 residues. CDR3 nucleotide sequence: TGTGCCAGCAGTTTAGTTTCTAACAGGGAATTTAGTGGCTACAATGAGCAGTTCTTC. This encodes CASSLVSNREFSGYNEQFF.

This chain links TRBV7-2 with TRBJ1-1; 9 bases align to TRBD1. This CDR3 comprises 14 residues. With 1 base clipped from V and 11 bases from J, the junction kept 8 bases outside the gene matches. Germline CDR1 and CDR2: SGHTA and FQGNSA. CDR3 nucleotide sequence: TGTGCCAGCAGCTTAGACGGACAGGGGAGGGTTGCTTTCTTT. Translated: CASSLDGQGRVAFF.

The V call is TRBV27, the J call TRBJ2-5; possible D gene TRBD1, 6 bases. Deletions cut 3 bases from V and 0 bases from J, with 8 bases between. The CDR3 covers 14 residues. Germline V gene sequence: CDR1 MNHEY, CDR2 SMNVEV (reference sequence). The CDR3 region is CASSFRGYQETQYF. The CDR3 nucleotides are TGTGCCAGCAGTTTTAGGGGGTACCAAGAGACCCAGTACTTC.

Written as DNA, the CDR3 is TGTGCCAGCAGCCGGACTAGCGGAGGCTACGAGCAGTACTTC. Amino acid sequence: CASSRTSGGYEQYF. The chain recombines TRBV7-8 with TRBJ2-7, with 10 nucleotides matching TRBD2. CDR3 length equals 14 residues. Trimming cost V 5 bases and J 3 bases; bases outside gene matches: 4. Germline V gene lookup returns CDR1 SGHVS and CDR2 FQNEAQ.

This chain joins TRBV6-5 and TRBJ1-2; the match to TRBD1 covers 11 bases. V shed 0 bases and J 6 bases; nucleotides not matched to a gene: 0. CDR1 and CDR2 from the germline V gene are MNHEY and SVGAGI. The CDR3 is made up of 14 amino acids. This CDR3 reads CASSYSGQGDGYTF. CDR3 bases: TGTGCCAGCAGTTACTCGGGACAGGGGGATGGCTACACCTTC.

This chain connects TRBV4-3 to TRBJ1-2; tentatively, D is TRBD1 (5 bases). Germline loops: CDR1 LGHNA, CDR2 YSLEER. The CDR3 loop spans 14 amino acids. The V and J ends lost 4 bases and 0 bases respectively, with 9 bases between them. In DNA, the CDR3 is TGCGCCAGCAGCCTCGGACAAGCTAACTATGGCTACACCTTC. Translated, it gives CASSLGQANYGYTF.

This clone occurred a few times. The CDR3 nucleotides are TGCGCCAGCAGCCCGTCTCCGGGACTAGGAGACAATGAGCAGTTCTTC. It encodes CASSPSPGLGDNEQFF. V gene TRBV5-1 combines with J gene TRBJ2-1; 8 bases match TRBD2. V was clipped by 4 bases and J by 5 bases; unmatched bases: 11. The length of the CDR3 is 16 residues. Germline assignment: CDR1 SGHRS and CDR2 YFSETQ.